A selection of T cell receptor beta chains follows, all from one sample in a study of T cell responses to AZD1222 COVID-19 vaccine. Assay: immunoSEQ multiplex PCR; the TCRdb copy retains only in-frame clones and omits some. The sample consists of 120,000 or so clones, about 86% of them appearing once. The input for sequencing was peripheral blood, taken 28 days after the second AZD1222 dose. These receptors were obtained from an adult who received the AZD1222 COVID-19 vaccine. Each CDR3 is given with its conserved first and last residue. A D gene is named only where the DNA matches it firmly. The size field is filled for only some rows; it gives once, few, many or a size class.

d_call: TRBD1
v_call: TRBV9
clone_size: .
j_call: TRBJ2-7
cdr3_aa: CASSGTGDEQYF
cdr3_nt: TGTGCCAGCAGCGGGACAGGGGACGAGCAGTACTTC

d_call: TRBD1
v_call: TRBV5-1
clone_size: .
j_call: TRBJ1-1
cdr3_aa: CASSTGTGSFAAFF
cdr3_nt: TGCGCCAGCAGCACAGGGACAGGCAGTTTTGCAGCTTTCTTT

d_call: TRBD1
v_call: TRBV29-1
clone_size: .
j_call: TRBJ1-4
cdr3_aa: CSVTKTGGGEKLFF
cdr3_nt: TGCAGCGTAACTAAGACAGGGGGAGGTGAAAAACTGTTTTTT

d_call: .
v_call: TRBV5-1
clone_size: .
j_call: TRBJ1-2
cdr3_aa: CASSLKGYGYTF
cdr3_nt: TGCGCCAGCAGCTTGAAGGGATATGGCTACACCTTC

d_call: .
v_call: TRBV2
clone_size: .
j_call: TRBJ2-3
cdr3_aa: CASRGGSTDTQYF
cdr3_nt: TGTGCCAGCAGAGGAGGTAGCACAGATACGCAGTATTTT

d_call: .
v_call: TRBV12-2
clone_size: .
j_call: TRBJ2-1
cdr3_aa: CASRSPRQGHNEQFF
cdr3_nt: TGTGCAAGTCGCTCCCCCCGACAGGGACACAATGAGCAGTTCTTC

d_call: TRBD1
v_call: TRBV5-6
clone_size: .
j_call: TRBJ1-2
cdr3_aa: CASSPQGAWYGYTF
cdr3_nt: TGTGCCAGCAGTCCACAGGGGGCATGGTATGGCTACACCTTC

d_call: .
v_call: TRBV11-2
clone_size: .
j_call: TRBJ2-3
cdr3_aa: CASSFLRSTPTDTQYF
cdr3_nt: TGTGCCAGCAGCTTTCTGAGGTCTACCCCCACAGATACGCAGTATTTT

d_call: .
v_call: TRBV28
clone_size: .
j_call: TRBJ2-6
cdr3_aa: CASSPHSGANVLTF
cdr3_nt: TGTGCCAGCAGTCCCCACTCTGGGGCCAACGTCCTGACTTTC

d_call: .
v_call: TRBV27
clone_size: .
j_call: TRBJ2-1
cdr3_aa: CASSGDSLSEQFF
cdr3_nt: TGTGCCAGCAGTGGTGACTCTTTAAGTGAGCAGTTCTTC

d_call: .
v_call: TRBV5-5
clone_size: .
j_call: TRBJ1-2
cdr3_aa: CASREQDPSGYTF
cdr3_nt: TGTGCCAGCAGGGAACAGGACCCCAGCGGCTACACCTTC

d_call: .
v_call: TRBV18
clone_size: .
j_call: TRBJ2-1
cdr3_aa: CASQDRTDNEQFF
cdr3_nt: TGTGCCAGTCAAGACAGGACGGACAATGAGCAGTTCTTC

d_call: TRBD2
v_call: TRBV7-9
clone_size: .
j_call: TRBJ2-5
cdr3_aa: CASSLSLAGYVETQYF
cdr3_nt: TGTGCCAGCAGCTTATCCTTAGCGGGGTACGTGGAGACCCAGTACTTC

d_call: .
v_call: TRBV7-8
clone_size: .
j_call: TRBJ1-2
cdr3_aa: CASSSLRSGTANGYTF
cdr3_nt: TGTGCCAGCAGCTCCCTTCGATCCGGGACTGCGAATGGCTACACCTTC

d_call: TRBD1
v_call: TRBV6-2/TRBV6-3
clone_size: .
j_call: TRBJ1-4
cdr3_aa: CASSDRAIGNEKLFF
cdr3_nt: TGTGCCAGCAGTGACAGGGCAATCGGGAATGAAAAACTGTTTTTT

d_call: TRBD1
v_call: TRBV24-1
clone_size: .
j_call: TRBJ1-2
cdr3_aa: CATSDAGTGVIYGYTF
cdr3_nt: TGTGCCACCAGTGACGCTGGGACAGGGGTTATCTATGGCTACACCTTC

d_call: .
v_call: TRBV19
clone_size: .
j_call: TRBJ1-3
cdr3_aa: CASRASSGNTIYF
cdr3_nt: TGTGCCAGTAGGGCGAGCTCTGGAAACACCATATATTTT

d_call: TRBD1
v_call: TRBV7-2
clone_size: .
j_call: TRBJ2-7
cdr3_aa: CASSFGQGTYEQYF
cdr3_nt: TGTGCCAGCAGCTTCGGACAGGGGACCTACGAGCAGTACTTC

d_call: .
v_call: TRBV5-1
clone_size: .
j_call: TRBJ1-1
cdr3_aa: CASSWARGTEAFF
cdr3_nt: TGCGCCAGCAGCTGGGCCAGGGGAACTGAAGCTTTCTTT

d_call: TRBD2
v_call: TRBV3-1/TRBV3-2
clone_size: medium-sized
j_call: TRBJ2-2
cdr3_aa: CASSPGLAVLNTGELFF
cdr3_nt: TGTGCCAGCAGCCCGGGACTAGCGGTTCTAAACACCGGGGAGCTGTTTTTT

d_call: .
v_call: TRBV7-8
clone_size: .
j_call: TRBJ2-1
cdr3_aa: CASSLAPLRGSSGGEQFF
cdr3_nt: TGTGCCAGCAGCTTAGCCCCCCTTCGGGGCAGTTCGGGCGGTGAGCAGTTCTTC

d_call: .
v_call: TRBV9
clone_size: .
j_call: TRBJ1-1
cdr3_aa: CASSVRDTEAFF
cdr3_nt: TGTGCCAGCAGCGTAAGGGACACTGAAGCTTTCTTT

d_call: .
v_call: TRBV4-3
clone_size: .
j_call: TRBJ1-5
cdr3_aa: CASSREVPGFSSNQPQHF
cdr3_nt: TGCGCCAGCAGCCGGGAGGTCCCAGGGTTTTCCAGCAATCAGCCCCAGCATTTT

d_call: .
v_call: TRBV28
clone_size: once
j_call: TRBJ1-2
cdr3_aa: CASSLGRNYGYTF
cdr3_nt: TGTGCCAGCAGTTTAGGACGGAACTATGGCTACACCTTC

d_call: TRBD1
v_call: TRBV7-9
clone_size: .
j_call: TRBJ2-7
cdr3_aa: CASSEGTGQQYF
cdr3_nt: TGTGCCAGCTCCGAAGGGACAGGCCAGCAGTACTTC

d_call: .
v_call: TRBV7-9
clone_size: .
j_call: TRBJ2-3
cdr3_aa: CASSQIVGTDTQYF
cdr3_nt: TGTGCCAGCAGCCAGATTGTCGGCACAGATACGCAGTATTTT

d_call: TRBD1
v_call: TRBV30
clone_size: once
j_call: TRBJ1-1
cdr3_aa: CAWTPGTGGRWVNTEAFF
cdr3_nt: TGTGCCTGGACCCCGGGGACAGGGGGCCGCTGGGTGAACACTGAAGCTTTCTTT

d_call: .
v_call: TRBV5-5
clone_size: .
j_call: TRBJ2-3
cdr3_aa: CASSRSRALGTDTQYF
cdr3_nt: TGTGCCAGCAGCCGCTCTAGGGCCTTGGGCACAGATACGCAGTATTTT

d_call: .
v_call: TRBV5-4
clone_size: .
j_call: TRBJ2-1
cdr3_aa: CASSLGAAHNEQFF
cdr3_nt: TGTGCCAGCAGCTTGGGGGCCGCCCACAATGAGCAGTTCTTC

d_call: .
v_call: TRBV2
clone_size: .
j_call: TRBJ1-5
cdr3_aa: CASNTGPNQNQPQHF
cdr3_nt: TGTGCCAGCAATACAGGGCCCAATCAAAATCAGCCCCAGCATTTT

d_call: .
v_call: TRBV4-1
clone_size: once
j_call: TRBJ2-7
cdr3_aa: CASSQEGSDYEQYF
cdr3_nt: TGCGCCAGCAGCCAAGAGGGTAGCGACTACGAGCAGTACTTC

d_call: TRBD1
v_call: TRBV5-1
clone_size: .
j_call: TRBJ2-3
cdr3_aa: CASSYGTVTDTQYF
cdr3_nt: TGCGCCAGCAGCTACGGGACAGTCACAGATACGCAGTATTTT

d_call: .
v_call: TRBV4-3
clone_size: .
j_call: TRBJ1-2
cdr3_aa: CASSQPAFGIQNYGYTF
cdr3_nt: TGCGCCAGCAGCCAACCCGCCTTTGGAATCCAAAACTATGGCTACACCTTC

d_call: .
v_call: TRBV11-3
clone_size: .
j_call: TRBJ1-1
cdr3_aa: CASSSRPNTEAFF
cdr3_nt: TGTGCCAGCAGCTCGAGACCGAACACTGAAGCTTTCTTT

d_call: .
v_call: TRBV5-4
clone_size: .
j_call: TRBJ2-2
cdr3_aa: CASRWTPAGRTGELFF
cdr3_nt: TGTGCCAGCCGTTGGACACCGGCAGGGAGGACCGGGGAGCTGTTTTTT

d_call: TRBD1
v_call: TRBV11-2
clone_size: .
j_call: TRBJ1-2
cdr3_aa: CASSPGTAYGYTF
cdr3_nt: TGTGCCAGCAGCCCTGGGACAGCTTATGGCTACACCTTC

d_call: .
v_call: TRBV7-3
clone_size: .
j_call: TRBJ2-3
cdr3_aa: CASSPGRDTQYF
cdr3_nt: TGTGCCAGCAGCCCAGGGAGGGATACGCAGTATTTT

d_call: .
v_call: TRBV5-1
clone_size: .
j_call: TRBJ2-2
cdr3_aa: CASSLVRDGGTGELFF
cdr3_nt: TGCGCCAGCAGCTTGGTACGGGATGGTGGCACCGGGGAGCTGTTTTTT

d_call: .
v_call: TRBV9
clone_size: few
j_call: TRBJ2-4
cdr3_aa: CASSVGLAKNIQYF
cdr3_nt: TGTGCCAGCAGCGTGGGACTAGCCAAAAACATTCAGTACTTC

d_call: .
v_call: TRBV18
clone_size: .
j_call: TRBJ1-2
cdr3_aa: CASSPARGLFYGYTF
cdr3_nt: TGTGCCAGCTCACCGGCCCGGGGCTTATTCTATGGCTACACCTTC

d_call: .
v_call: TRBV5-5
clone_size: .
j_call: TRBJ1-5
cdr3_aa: CASSRRESNQPQHF
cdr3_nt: TGTGCCAGCAGCAGACGGGAGAGCAATCAGCCCCAGCATTTT

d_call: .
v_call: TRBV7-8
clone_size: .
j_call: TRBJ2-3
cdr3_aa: CASSQDFTDTQYF
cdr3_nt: TGTGCCAGCAGTCAAGACTTTACAGATACGCAGTATTTT

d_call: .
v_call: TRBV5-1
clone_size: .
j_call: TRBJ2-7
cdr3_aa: CASSLGRYRVNEQYF
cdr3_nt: TGCGCCAGCAGCTTGGGTCGGTACCGGGTCAACGAGCAGTACTTC

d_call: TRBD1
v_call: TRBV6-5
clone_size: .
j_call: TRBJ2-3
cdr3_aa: CASSPEGQGTDTQYF
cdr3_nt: TGTGCCAGCAGTCCCGAGGGACAGGGCACAGATACGCAGTATTTT

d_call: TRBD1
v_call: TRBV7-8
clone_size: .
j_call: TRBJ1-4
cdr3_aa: CASSPDRGWGEKLFF
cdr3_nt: TGTGCCAGCAGCCCAGACAGGGGCTGGGGTGAAAAACTGTTTTTT

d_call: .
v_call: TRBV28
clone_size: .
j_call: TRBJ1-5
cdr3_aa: CASTSPGEGNQPQHF
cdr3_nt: TGTGCCAGCACCTCCCCCGGGGAGGGGAATCAGCCCCAGCATTTT

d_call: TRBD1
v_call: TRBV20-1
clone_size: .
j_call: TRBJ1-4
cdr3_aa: CSASTGTGIEKLFF
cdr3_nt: TGCAGTGCTAGTACTGGGACAGGGATTGAAAAACTGTTTTTT

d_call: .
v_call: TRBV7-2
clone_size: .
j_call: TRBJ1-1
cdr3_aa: CASSSGMNTEAFF
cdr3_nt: TGTGCCAGCAGCTCCGGGATGAACACTGAAGCTTTCTTT

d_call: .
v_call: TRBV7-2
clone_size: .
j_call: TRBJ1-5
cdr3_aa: CASSFGVHQPQHF
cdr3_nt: TGTGCCAGCAGCTTTGGGGTCCATCAGCCCCAGCATTTT

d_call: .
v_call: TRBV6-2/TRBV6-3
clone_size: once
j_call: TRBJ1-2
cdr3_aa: CASSSHPEQARRWGGYTF
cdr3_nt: TGTGCCAGCAGTTCGCACCCGGAGCAAGCGAGGAGGTGGGGTGGCTACACCTTC

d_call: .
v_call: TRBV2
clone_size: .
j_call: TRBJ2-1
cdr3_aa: CASSEGISSDGNEQFF
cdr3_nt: TGTGCCAGCAGTGAAGGGATCTCTTCAGATGGGAATGAGCAGTTCTTC